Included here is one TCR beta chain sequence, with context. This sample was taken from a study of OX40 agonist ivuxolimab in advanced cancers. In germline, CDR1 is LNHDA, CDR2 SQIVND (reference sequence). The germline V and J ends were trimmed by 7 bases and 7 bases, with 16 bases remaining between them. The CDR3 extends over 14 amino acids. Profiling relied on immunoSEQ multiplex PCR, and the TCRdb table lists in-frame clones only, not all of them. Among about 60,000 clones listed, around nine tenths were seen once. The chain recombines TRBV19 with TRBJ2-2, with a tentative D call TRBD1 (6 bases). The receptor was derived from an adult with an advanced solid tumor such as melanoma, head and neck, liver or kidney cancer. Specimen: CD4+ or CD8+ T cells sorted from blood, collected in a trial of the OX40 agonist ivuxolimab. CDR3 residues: CASIQLGGNGELFF. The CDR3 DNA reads TGTGCCAGTATCCAACTTGGGGGCAACGGGGAGCTGTTTTTT.